These T cell receptor beta chains were read from a single sample in a study of graft-versus-host responses after intestinal transplantation. TCRdb's copy holds only in-frame clones and misses some; the assay was immunoSEQ multiplex PCR. Here the sample spans 75,000 to 100,000 clones, approximately 85% being singletons. Specimen: PBMCs, collected 255 days after intestinal transplant. Receptor source: a human patient who received an intestinal transplant, so some T cells may come from the graft donor. The CDR3 runs from the conserved cysteine through the conserved F or W. The size entry is marked missing in some rows and otherwise reads once, few, many or a size class.

>TRBV28|.
CASSPGTRRSETQYF
>TRBV6-1|once
CASSTEFSYEQYF
>TRBV28|once
CASSSSGGAQTSYYGYTF
>TRBV6-1|once
CASSERGLDGTEAFF
>TRBV19|.
CASSIPSDGTDTQYF
>TRBV15|once
CATSRAGIEQYF
>TRBV5-1|few
CASSFGTPQGLDEKLFF
>TRBV27|few
CASSRTVPQNGYTF
>TRBV7-3|.
CASSPQGAPSGNTIYF
>TRBV5-8|.
CASSLERAVGDTGELFF
>TRBV29-1|.
CSVDSGEKLFF
>TRBV7-8|.
CASSLTRGFTDTQYF
>TRBV7-9|.
CASSDRREGYEQYF
>TRBV11-1|.
CASSLSGGYEQYF
>TRBV18|.
CASSQTQGTATQPYGYTF
>TRBV5-1|.
CASSKDSYNEQFF
>TRBV7-8|.
CASSSYNSPLHF
>TRBV5-1|.
CASSLRAGVRETQYF